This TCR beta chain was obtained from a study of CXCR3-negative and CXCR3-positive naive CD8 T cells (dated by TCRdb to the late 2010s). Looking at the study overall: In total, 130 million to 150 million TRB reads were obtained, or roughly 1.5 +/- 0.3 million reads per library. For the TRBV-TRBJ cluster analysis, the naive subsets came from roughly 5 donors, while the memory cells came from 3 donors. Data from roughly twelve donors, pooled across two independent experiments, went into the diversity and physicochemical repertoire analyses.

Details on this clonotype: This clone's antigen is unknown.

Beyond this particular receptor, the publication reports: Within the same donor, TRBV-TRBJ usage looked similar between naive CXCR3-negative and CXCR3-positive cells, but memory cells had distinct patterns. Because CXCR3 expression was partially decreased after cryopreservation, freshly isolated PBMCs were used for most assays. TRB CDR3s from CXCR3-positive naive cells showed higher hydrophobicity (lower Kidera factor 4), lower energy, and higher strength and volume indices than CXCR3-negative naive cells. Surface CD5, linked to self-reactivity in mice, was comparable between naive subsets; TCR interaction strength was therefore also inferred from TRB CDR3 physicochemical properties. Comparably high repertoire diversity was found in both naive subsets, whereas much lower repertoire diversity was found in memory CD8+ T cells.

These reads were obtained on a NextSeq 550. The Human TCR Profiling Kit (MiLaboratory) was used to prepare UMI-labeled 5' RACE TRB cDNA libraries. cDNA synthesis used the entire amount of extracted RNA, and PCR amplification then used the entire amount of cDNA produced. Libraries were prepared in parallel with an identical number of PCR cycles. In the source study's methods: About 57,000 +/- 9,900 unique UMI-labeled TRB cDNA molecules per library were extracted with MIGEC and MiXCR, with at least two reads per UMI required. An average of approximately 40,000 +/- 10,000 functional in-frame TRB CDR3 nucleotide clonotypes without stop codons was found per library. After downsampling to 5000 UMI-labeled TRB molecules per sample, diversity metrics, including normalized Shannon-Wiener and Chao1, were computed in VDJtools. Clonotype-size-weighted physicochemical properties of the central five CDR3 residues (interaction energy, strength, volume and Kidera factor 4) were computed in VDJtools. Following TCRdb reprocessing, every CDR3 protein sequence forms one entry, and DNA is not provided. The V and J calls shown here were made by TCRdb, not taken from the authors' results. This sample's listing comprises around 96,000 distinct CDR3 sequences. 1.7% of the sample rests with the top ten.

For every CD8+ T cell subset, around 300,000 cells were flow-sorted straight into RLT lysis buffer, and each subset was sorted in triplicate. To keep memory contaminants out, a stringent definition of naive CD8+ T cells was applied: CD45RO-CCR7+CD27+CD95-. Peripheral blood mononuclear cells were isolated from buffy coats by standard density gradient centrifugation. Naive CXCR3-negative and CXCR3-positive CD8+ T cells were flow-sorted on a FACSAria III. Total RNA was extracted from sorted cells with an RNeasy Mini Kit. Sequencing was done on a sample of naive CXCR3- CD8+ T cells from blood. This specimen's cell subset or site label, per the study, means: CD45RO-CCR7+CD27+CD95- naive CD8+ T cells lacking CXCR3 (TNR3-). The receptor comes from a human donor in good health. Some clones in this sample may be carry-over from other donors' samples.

The CDR3 region: CSVLGENTIYF. In this chain, TRBV29-1 is recombined with TRBJ1-3. From its cysteine to its phenylalanine, the CDR3 spans 11 amino acids. DNA for this receptor is not on file. CDR1 and CDR2 are read off the germline V gene as SQVTM and ANQGSEA.